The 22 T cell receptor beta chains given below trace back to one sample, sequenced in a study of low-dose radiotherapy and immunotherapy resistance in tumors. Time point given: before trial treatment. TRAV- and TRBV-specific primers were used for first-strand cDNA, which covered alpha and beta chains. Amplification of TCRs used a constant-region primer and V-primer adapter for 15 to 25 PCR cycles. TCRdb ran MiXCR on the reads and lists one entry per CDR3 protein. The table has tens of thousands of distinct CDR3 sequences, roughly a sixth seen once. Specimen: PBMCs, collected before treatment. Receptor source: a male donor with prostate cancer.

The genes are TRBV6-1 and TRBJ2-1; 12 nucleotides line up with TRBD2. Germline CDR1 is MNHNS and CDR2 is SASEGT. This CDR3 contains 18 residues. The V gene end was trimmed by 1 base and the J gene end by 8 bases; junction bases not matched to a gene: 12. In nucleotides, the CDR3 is TGTGCCAGCAGTGAAGTCTGGGCTAGCGGGGGGGCCGGGGATGAGCAGTTCTTC. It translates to CASSEVWASGGAGDEQFF.

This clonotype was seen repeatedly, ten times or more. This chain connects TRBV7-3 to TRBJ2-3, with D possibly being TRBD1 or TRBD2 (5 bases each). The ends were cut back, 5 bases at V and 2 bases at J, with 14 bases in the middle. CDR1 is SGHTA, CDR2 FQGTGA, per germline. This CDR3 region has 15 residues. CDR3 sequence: CASSLGVGDTDTQYF. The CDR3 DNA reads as TGTGCCAGCAGCCTCGGAGTGGGGGACACAGATACGCAGTATTTT.

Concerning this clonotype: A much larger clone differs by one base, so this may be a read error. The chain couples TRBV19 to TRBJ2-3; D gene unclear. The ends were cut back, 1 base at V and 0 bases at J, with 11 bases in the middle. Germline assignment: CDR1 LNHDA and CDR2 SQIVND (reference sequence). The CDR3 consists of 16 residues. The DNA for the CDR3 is TGTGCCAGTAGTATAGCGCGTGGCGGCAGCACAGATACGCAGTATTTT. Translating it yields CASSIARGGSTDTQYF.

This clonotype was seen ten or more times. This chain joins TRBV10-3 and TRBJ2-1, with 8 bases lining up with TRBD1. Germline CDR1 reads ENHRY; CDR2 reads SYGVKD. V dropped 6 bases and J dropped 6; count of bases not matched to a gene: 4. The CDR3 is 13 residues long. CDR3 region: CAIRGTGTNEQFF. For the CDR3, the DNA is TGTGCCATCAGGGGGACAGGAACCAATGAGCAGTTCTTC.

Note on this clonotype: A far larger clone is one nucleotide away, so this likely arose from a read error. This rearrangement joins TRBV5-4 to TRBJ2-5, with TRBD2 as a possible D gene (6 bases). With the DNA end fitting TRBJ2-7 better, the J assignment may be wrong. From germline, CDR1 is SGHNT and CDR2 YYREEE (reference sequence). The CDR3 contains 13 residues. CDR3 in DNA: TGTGCCAGCAGCTTTGGTCGGGGGTACGAGCAGTACTTC. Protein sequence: CASSFGRGYEQYF.

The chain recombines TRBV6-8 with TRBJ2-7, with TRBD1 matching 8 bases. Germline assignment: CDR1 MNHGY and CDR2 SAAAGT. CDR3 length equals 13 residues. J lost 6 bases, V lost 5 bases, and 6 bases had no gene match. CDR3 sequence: CASSPDRDGEQYF. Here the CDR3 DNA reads TGTGCCAGCAGTCCGGACAGGGATGGCGAGCAGTACTTC.

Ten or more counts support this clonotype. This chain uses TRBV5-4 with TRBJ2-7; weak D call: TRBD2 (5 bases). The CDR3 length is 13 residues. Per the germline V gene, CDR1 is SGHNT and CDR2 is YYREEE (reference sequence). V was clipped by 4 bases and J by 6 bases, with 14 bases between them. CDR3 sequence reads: CASSPGLRREQYF. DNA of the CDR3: TGTGCCAGCAGCCCCGGACTCCGACGCGAGCAGTACTTC.

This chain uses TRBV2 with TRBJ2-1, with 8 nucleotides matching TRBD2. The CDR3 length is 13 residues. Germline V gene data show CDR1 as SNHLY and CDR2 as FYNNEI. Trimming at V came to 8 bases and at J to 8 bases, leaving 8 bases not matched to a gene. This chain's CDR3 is CASSGRAGDEQFF. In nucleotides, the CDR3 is TGTGCCAGCTCCGGGAGAGCGGGGGATGAGCAGTTCTTC.

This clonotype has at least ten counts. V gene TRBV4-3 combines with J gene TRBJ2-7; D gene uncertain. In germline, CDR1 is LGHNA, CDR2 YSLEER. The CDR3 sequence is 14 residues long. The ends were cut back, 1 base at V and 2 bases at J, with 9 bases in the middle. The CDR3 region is CASSQGPDTYEQYF. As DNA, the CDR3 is TGCGCCAGCAGCCAAGGTCCTGACACCTACGAGCAGTACTTC.

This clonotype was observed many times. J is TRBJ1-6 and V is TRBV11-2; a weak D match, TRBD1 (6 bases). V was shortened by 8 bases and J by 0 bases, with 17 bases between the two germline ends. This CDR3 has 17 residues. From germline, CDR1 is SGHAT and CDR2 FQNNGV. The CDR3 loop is CASDRTRGGSYNSPLHF. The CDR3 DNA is TGTGCCAGCGACAGGACGAGAGGTGGCTCCTATAATTCACCCCTCCACTTT.

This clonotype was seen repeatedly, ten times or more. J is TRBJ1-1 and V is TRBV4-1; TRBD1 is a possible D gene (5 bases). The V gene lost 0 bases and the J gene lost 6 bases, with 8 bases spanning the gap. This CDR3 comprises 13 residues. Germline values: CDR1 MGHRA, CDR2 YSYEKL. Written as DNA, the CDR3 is TGCGCCAGCAGCCAAGACAGGGCAGCTGAAGCTTTCTTT. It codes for CASSQDRAAEAFF.

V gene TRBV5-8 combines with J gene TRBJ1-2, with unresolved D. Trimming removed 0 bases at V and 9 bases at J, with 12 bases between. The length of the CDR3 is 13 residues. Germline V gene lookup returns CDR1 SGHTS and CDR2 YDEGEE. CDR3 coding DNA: TGTGCCAGCAGCTTGGTTGGGAGGAGAAGCTACACCTTC. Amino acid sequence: CASSLVGRRSYTF.

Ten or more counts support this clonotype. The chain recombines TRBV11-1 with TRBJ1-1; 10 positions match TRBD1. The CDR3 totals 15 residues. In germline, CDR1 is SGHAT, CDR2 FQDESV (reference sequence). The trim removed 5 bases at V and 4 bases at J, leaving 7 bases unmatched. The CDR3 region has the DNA TGTGCCAGCAGCCCCGGGACAGGGGTGGGCACTGAAGCTTTCTTT. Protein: CASSPGTGVGTEAFF.

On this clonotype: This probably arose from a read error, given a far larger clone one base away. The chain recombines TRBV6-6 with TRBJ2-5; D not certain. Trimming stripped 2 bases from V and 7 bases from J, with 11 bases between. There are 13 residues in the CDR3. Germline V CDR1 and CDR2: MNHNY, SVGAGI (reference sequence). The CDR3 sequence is CASSYGPPGTQYF. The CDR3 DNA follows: TGTGCCAGCAGTTACGGGCCTCCAGGGACCCAGTACTTC.

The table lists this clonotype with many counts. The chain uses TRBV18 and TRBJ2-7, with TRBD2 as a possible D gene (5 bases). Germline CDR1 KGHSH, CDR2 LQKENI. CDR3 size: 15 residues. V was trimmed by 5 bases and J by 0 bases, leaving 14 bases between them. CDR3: CASSSATGSSYEQYF. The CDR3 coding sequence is TGTGCCAGCTCAAGCGCGACTGGGAGCTCCTACGAGCAGTACTTC.

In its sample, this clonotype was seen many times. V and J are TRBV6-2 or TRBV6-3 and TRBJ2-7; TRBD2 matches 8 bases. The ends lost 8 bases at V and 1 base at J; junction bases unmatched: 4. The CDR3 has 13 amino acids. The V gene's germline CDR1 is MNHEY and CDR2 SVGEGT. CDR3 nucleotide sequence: TGTGCCAGCTTGGCGGGGGGTTCCTACGAGCAGTACTTC. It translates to CASLAGGSYEQYF.

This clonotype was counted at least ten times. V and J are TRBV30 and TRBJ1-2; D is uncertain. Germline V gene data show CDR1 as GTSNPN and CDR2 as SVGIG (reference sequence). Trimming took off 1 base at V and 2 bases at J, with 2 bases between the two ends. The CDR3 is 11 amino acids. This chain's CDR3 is CAWSANYGYTF. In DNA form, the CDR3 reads TGTGCCTGGAGTGCAAACTATGGCTACACCTTC.

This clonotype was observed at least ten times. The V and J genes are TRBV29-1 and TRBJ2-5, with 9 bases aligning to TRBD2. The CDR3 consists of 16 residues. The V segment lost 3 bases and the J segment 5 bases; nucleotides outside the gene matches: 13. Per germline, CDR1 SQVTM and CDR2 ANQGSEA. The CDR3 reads CSVDPSGVRGQETQYF. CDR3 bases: TGCAGCGTTGACCCTAGCGGGGTGAGAGGACAGGAGACCCAGTACTTC.

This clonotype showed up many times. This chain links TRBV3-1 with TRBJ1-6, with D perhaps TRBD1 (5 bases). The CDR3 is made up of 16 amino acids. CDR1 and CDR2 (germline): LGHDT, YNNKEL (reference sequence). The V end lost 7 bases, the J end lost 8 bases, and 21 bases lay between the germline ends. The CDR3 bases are TGTGCCAGCACACGGCGGAGGGGCTGGATTTATTCACCCCTCCACTTT. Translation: CASTRRRGWIYSPLHF.

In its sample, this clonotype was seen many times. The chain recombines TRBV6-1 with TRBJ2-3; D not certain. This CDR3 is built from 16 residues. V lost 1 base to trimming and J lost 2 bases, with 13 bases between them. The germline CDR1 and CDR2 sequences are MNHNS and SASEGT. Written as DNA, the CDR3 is TGTGCCAGCAGTGAAGGGAGTTCCCTGGTCACAGATACGCAGTATTTT. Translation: CASSEGSSLVTDTQYF.

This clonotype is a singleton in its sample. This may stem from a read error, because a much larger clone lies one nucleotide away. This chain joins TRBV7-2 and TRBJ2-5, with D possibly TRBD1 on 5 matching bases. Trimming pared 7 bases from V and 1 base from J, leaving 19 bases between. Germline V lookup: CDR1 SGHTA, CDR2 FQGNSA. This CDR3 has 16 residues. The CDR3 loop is CASNPQEDSRQETQYF. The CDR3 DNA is TGTGCCAGCAACCCCCAAGAAGACAGTCGCCAAGAGACCCAGTACTTC.

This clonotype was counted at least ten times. The CDR3 region is CAISESGGYTEAFF. CDR3 nucleotides: TGTGCCATCAGTGAGTCTGGGGGGTACACTGAAGCTTTCTTT. The V gene is TRBV10-3, the J gene TRBJ1-1; D possibly corresponds to TRBD1 (5 bases). The CDR3 length is 14 residues. V shed 0 bases and J shed 3 bases, with 8 bases lying between them. Germline CDR1 is ENHRY and CDR2 is SYGVKD.